This TCR beta chain was profiled in a study of blood T cell repertoires in COVID-19. This CDR3 comprises 13 residues. In germline, CDR1 is WNHNN, CDR2 SYGVQD (reference sequence). V trimming: 5 bases; J trimming: 4 bases; junction bases outside the gene matches: 4. Sequencing used immunoSEQ multiplex PCR; TCRdb keeps in-frame clones, though not all of them. The repertoire consists of 250,000 to 350,000 clones, with 80% to 90% occurring once and the leading ten covering 4% to 4.5%. The study recruited people aged roughly 18 to 95 years across around 24 US areas. For recovered donors of Cohort 3, there were two negative PCRs, clearance, or symptom resolution.

Sequencing was carried out using PBMCs or T cells enriched from blood (not recorded which). This TCR was recovered from a woman aged 25 to 45 who had recovered from COVID-19. The chain has TRBV10-1 and TRBJ2-5, with TRBD2 matching 7 bases. CDR3 sequence reads: CASSRGRGETQYF. CDR3 bases: TGCGCCAGCAGTCGTGGGAGGGGAGAGACCCAGTACTTC.